This is a list of T cell receptor beta chains from one sample in a study of early T cells in non-severe SARS-CoV-2 infection. TCRdb reanalysed the 5' RACE reads using MiXCR and keeps one entry per CDR3 protein. This table holds more than 15,000 distinct CDR3 sequences, approximately 5.4% found once. The sequencing input was whole blood. The receptors shown here come from an adult who was a healthcare worker with PCR-confirmed SARS-CoV-2 infection or an uninfected control (not recorded which). Both conserved end residues are part of each CDR3. D genes are given only for firm matches. Some rows have no size entry. The others give once, few or many, or a class for an expanded clone.

>TRBJ2-7|14|TRBV4-2|.|many
CASSQDRQTYEQYF
TGTGCCAGCAGCCAAGATAGACAAACCTACGAGCAGTACTTC
>TRBJ1-1|15|TRBV20-1|.|many
CSAREQGARFTEAFF
TGCAGTGCTAGAGAGCAGGGAGCACGGTTCACTGAAGCTTTCTTT
>TRBJ2-1|15|TRBV11-3|TRBD2|many
CASSQREGPYNEQFF
TGTGCCAGCAGCCAGCGGGAAGGGCCCTACAATGAGCAGTTCTTC
>TRBJ2-1|15|TRBV7-9|TRBD2|many
CASSLWRGRFNEQFF
TGTGCCAGCAGCCTTTGGCGCGGGAGGTTCAATGAGCAGTTCTTC
>TRBJ1-5|15|TRBV6-5|.|many
CASSYSRRRNQPQHF
TGTGCCAGCAGTTACTCGAGACGTCGCAATCAGCCCCAGCATTTT
>TRBJ2-7|14|TRBV5-1|TRBD1|medium-sized
CASSPGQVSDEQYF
TGCGCCAGCAGCCCGGGACAGGTTAGCGACGAGCAGTACTTC
>TRBJ2-7|16|TRBV3-2|.|few
CASSFGTSGLTYEQYF
TGTGCCAGCAGCTTCGGGACTAGCGGGCTTACCTACGAGCAGTACTTC
>TRBJ1-4|14|TRBV27|.|.
CASKLVATNEKLFF
TGTGCCAGCAAACTAGTTGCAACTAATGAAAAACTGTTTTTT
>TRBJ2-3|16|TRBV30|TRBD2|medium-sized
CAWTPGLAAGTDTQYF
TGTGCCTGGACTCCGGGACTAGCGGCGGGGACAGATACGCAGTATTTT
>TRBJ1-4|13|TRBV4-2|.|.
CASSQDQAGKLFF
TGTGCCAGCAGCCAAGATCAGGCAGGAAAACTGTTTTTT
>TRBJ1-6|13|TRBV20-1|.|many
CSAWRGAGSPLHF
TGCAGTGCCTGGCGGGGGGCTGGGTCACCCCTCCACTTT
>TRBJ2-7|14|TRBV7-9|.|few
CASSWDAGGNEQYF
TGTGCCAGCAGCTGGGACGCCGGCGGGAACGAGCAGTACTTC
>TRBJ1-1|12|TRBV29-1|.|many
CSVHIVNTEAFF
TGCAGCGTGCACATAGTGAACACTGAAGCTTTCTTT
>TRBJ1-1|14|TRBV20-1|TRBD1|medium-sized
CSASLQGAGTEAFF
TGCAGTGCTAGCTTACAGGGGGCCGGCACTGAAGCTTTCTTT
>TRBJ2-5|17|TRBV11-3|.|medium-sized
CASSRRGTGVRGETQYF
TGTGCCAGCAGCCGACGGGGGACGGGAGTGAGGGGAGAGACCCAGTACTTC
>TRBJ1-3|16|TRBV4-3|TRBD1|many
CASSQTTGPSGNTIYF
TGCGCCAGCAGCCAAACGACAGGGCCGTCTGGAAACACCATATATTTT
>TRBJ2-5|14|TRBV7-9|.|many
CASSLTGYQETQYF
TGTGCCAGCAGCTTGACGGGGTACCAAGAGACCCAGTACTTC
>TRBJ2-1|17|TRBV4-3|.|many
CASSQDVPSTAVDEQFF
TGCGCCAGCAGCCAAGATGTCCCTAGTACGGCTGTCGATGAGCAGTTCTTC
>TRBJ2-7|14|TRBV20-1|TRBD1|.
CSARRDRGSYEQYF
TGCAGTGCTAGAAGGGACAGGGGCTCCTACGAGCAGTACTTC
>TRBJ1-5|17|TRBV15|.|many
CATSKRGGATSNQPQHF
TGTGCCACCAGCAAAAGGGGAGGGGCTACCAGCAATCAGCCCCAGCATTTT
>TRBJ2-7|15|TRBV4-1|.|many
CASSLGDSRTYEQYF
TGCGCCAGCAGCCTTGGGGACTCAAGAACCTACGAGCAGTACTTC
>TRBJ2-3|13|TRBV4-3|.|many
CASSRNFVDTQYF
TGCGCCAGCAGCCGGAATTTTGTAGATACGCAGTATTTT
>TRBJ2-5|14|TRBV19|.|many
CASSTRTQLGTQYF
TGTGCCAGTAGTACTAGGACTCAGTTGGGGACCCAGTACTTC
>TRBJ1-2|13|TRBV28|TRBD1|many
CASRSRDRGGYTF
TGTGCCAGCAGGTCCCGGGACAGGGGAGGCTACACCTTC
>TRBJ1-5|13|TRBV6-5|.|medium-sized
CASSPRREQPQHF
TGTGCCAGCAGCCCCCGCCGGGAACAGCCCCAGCATTTT
>TRBJ2-3|13|TRBV19|TRBD2|.
CATGGRGTDTQYF
TGTGCCACCGGCGGGAGGGGAACAGATACGCAGTATTTT
>TRBJ2-3|13|TRBV20-1|.|few
CSASRGSTDTQYF
TGCAGTGCTAGTCGCGGGAGCACAGATACGCAGTATTTT
>TRBJ2-6|12|TRBV20-1|.|many
CSAATGANVLTF
TGCAGTGCTGCCACAGGGGCCAACGTCCTGACTTTC
>TRBJ2-5|14|TRBV5-4|.|.
CASSLRGNQETQYF
TGTGCCAGCAGCTTGAGGGGAAACCAAGAGACCCAGTACTTC
>TRBJ2-3|18|TRBV11-2|.|few
CASSLLIGTRRGTDTQYF
TGTGCCAGCAGCTTACTCATCGGTACCCGGCGAGGCACAGATACGCAGTATTTT
>TRBJ1-1|13|TRBV4-1|.|many
CASSQMGSTEAFF
TGCGCCAGCAGCCAAATGGGTTCCACTGAAGCTTTCTTT
>TRBJ1-2|17|TRBV28|TRBD1|many
CASSSATGAGSNYGYTF
TGTGCCAGCAGTTCAGCGACAGGGGCCGGTTCTAACTATGGCTACACCTTC
>TRBJ1-2|13|TRBV20-1|.|many
CSAIMSREGGYTF
TGCAGTGCTATCATGTCCAGGGAGGGTGGCTACACCTTC
>TRBJ2-1|16|TRBV6-2/TRBV6-3|.|many
CASSQAGTAVYNEQFF
TGTGCCAGTAGCCAGGCCGGGACGGCCGTCTACAATGAGCAGTTCTTC
>TRBJ2-1|16|TRBV11-2|TRBD2|many
CASSPWTSGRSYEQFF
TGTGCCAGCAGCCCGTGGACTAGCGGGAGATCCTATGAGCAGTTCTTC
>TRBJ2-4|13|TRBV7-6|TRBD2|many
CASSLTGEGIQYF
TGTGCCAGCAGCTTAACGGGGGAGGGGATTCAGTACTTC
>TRBJ2-5|15|TRBV6-1|.|many
CASSGRSGVQETQYF
TGTGCCAGCAGCGGACGTTCTGGGGTACAAGAGACCCAGTACTTC
>TRBJ2-3|12|TRBV7-2|.|many
CASRSSTDTQYF
TGTGCCAGCAGGTCTAGCACAGATACGCAGTATTTT
>TRBJ2-3|17|TRBV7-2|TRBD2|many
CASSFGAQAGGTDTQYF
TGTGCCAGCAGCTTCGGGGCCCAGGCGGGAGGCACAGATACGCAGTATTTT
>TRBJ1-2|13|TRBV12-3/TRBV12-4|.|.
CASSWQGVHGYTF
TGTGCCAGCAGTTGGCAGGGAGTCCATGGCTACACCTTC
>TRBJ2-1|16|TRBV28|.|.
CASSLSGDLIDYEQFF
TGTGCCAGCAGTTTATCAGGCGATTTGATCGACTATGAGCAGTTCTTC
>TRBJ2-1|12|TRBV20-1|.|.
CSASVLNNEQFF
TGCAGTGCTTCCGTACTTAACAATGAGCAGTTCTTC